This T cell receptor beta chain was sequenced during a study of T cells in Graves' hyperthyroidism and ophthalmopathy. Findings and caveats of the study: Clonotypes that were expanded in thyroid above 0.001 mostly appeared in blood too. Ophthalmopathy was predicted by the model a median of about 6.5 months ahead of onset.

Under 12 ml fresh peripheral blood yielded the PBMCs. Amplification of TCR beta CDR3 regions used RNA as the template. First-round RT-PCR of the TCR CDR3 relied on the HTBI primer set. A single record per CDR3 protein comes from TCRdb applying MiXCR to the multiplex PCR reads. The sample has hundreds of thousands of distinct CDR3 sequences, roughly 14% seen once. This clonotype was counted ten times or more. Its target is unknown. This clonotype was sampled from a woman aged 40-49 years with Graves' ophthalmopathy. Sequences were obtained from blood.

Written as DNA, the CDR3 is TGCAGCGTCCGGGACGGCATCTACGAGCAGTACTTC. Translated: CSVRDGIYEQYF. The chain combines TRBV29-1 with TRBJ2-7; either TRBD1 or TRBD2 may supply D (5 bases each). CDR3 length: 12 residues. V was shortened by 6 bases and J by 3 bases, with 12 bases between the two germline ends. Germline CDR1 reads SQVTM; CDR2 reads ANQGSEA.